The clone carrying this TCR beta chain was seen many times. Antigen: not known. The data stem from a study of T-cell reconstitution after alpha-beta-depleted transplantation in children. Overall study findings and caveats: T-cell numbers and diversity one year post-transplant derived largely from freshly generated T cells.

Unique molecular identifiers were used in preparing the TCRbeta library. TCRdb reprocessed the PCR reads via MiXCR and lists one record per CDR3 protein. The sample shows about 300,000 distinct CDR3 sequences, roughly 9.1% of them seen only once. Germline CDR1 reads LGHDT; CDR2 reads YNNKEL (reference sequence). The CDR3 is 15 amino acids. V was shortened by 6 bases and J by 0 bases, with 11 bases between the two germline ends. The chain links TRBV3-1 to TRBJ1-4, with D unclear. The clonotype comes from a boy under three years old with acute myeloid leukemia, due to receive a stem cell transplant. The starting material was PBMCs, obtained before TCRalphabeta/CD19-depleted stem cell transplant. This CDR3 reads CASSLTTATNEKLFF. In DNA form, the CDR3 reads TGTGCCAGCAGTCTCACGACCGCAACTAATGAAAAACTGTTTTTT.